This passage covers 26 T cell receptor beta chains from one sample sequenced in a study of T cell responses to AZD1222 COVID-19 vaccine. Only in-frame clones appear in the TCRdb table, and some are missing; sequencing was by immunoSEQ multiplex PCR. The table includes over 90,000 clones, around 91% detected once. Sequenced here: peripheral blood, sampled on day 0 of AZD1222 vaccination. The receptors were gathered from an adult in good health.

This clone occurred once. CDR3 coding DNA: TGTGCCTGGAGTGCCGGACAGGTCTACGAGCAGTACTTC. Translating it yields CAWSAGQVYEQYF. The chain uses TRBV30 and TRBJ2-7, with 7 bases identical to TRBD1. CDR3 length: 13 amino acids. V trimming: 1 base; J trimming: 3 bases; junction bases outside the gene matches: 3. Germline values: CDR1 GTSNPN, CDR2 SVGIG (reference sequence).

A word on this clone: The same CDR3 can be traced to other DNA sequences in this sample. The chain is built from TRBV15 and TRBJ2-2; D is possibly TRBD1 (6 bases). CDR1 is LNHNV, CDR2 YYDKDF, per germline (reference sequence). This CDR3 contains 15 residues. The ends were cut back, 1 base at V and 2 bases at J, with 8 bases in the middle. The CDR3 nucleotides read TGTGCCACCAGCAGAGGGACAGACAACACCGGGGAGCTGTTTTTT. It encodes CATSRGTDNTGELFF. The full variable domain, in which reference TRBV15 and TRBJ2-2 provide the parts outside the CDR3, is DAMVIQNPRYQVTQFGKPVTLSCSQTLNHNVMYWYQQKSSQAPKLLFHYYDKDFNNEADTPDNFQSRRPNTSFCFLDIRSPGLGDTAMYLCATSRGTDNTGELFFGEGSRLTVL.

The chain is built from TRBV7-8 and TRBJ1-5; 9 bases line up with TRBD1. The V and J ends lost 5 bases and 4 bases, in that order; junction bases with no gene match: 3. CDR1 is SGHVS, CDR2 FQNEAQ, per germline. The CDR3 covers 14 residues. The CDR3 nucleotides read TGTGCCAGCAGCGGGGGACAGGGAAATCAGCCCCAGCATTTT. As protein: CASSGGQGNQPQHF.

The gene calls are TRBV5-1 and TRBJ1-5, with D hard to call. The CDR3 covers 14 residues. Germline V gene data show CDR1 as SGHRS and CDR2 as YFSETQ. The germline V and J ends were trimmed by 0 bases and 5 bases, with 9 bases remaining between them. CDR3 region: CASSLGSGDQPQHF. CDR3 nucleotides: TGCGCCAGCAGCTTGGGTTCCGGAGATCAGCCCCAGCATTTT.

The chain employs TRBV28 and TRBJ1-1; D is ambiguous. V gave up 5 bases and J gave up 4 bases, with 5 bases separating them. The CDR3 is made up of 11 amino acids. Germline V CDR1 and CDR2: MDHEN, SYDVKM. This CDR3 is CASSRSTEAFF. The DNA of the CDR3 is TGTGCCAGCAGTCGAAGCACTGAAGCTTTCTTT.

The genes are TRBV7-2 and TRBJ2-4; 8 bases fit TRBD1. V shed 3 bases, J shed 6 bases, and the junction held 10 bases outside the gene matches. Germline V gene lookup returns CDR1 SGHTA and CDR2 FQGNSA. The CDR3 covers 16 residues. The CDR3 coding sequence is TGTGCCAGCAGCTTTTCAGGGGGCGGTTCGGGAAACATTCAGTACTTC. This gives the protein CASSFSGGGSGNIQYF.

V is TRBV28 and J is TRBJ2-7; 7 bases are a match to TRBD2. Germline CDR1 MDHEN, CDR2 SYDVKM. This CDR3 contains 17 residues. V was pared by 4 bases and J by 4 bases, with 16 bases of the junction left unmatched. CDR3 sequence (DNA): TGTGCCAGCAGTTCTCCCCCACTTGGGGGGGTGGGGTACGAGCAGTACTTC. Translating it yields CASSSPPLGGVGYEQYF.

CDR3 sequence reads: CASSESARGELFF. For the CDR3, the DNA is TGTGCCAGCAGTGAATCTGCCCGGGGGGAGCTGTTTTTT. This rearrangement joins TRBV2 to TRBJ2-2; D gene ambiguous. The V end was cut by 2 bases, the J end by 8 bases, with 9 bases between. The CDR3 contains 13 residues. Germline V gene data show CDR1 as SNHLY and CDR2 as FYNNEI.

This chain connects TRBV7-8 to TRBJ2-7; D not resolved. Trimming removed 3 bases at V and 2 bases at J, with 17 bases between. The CDR3 contains 16 residues. Germline V lookup: CDR1 SGHVS, CDR2 FQNEAQ. This chain's CDR3 is CASSLGLSWQPYEQYF. CDR3 bases: TGTGCCAGCAGCTTGGGCCTATCTTGGCAGCCCTACGAGCAGTACTTC.

This clone was counted once. The rearrangement joins TRBV7-2 to TRBJ1-6, with TRBD1 identical over 9 bases. CDR1 is SGHTA and CDR2 is FQGNSA in the germline V gene. Unmatched junction bases numbered 7, after V lost 4 bases and J lost 9 bases. The CDR3 is 15 residues long. CDR3 sequence: CASSSGTGFRSPLHF. The CDR3 nucleotides are TGTGCCAGCAGCTCCGGGACAGGGTTTCGTTCACCCCTCCACTTT.

This clone showed up just once. The chain joins TRBV6-5 to TRBJ2-6; TRBD2 aligns across 7 bases. Germline assignment: CDR1 MNHEY and CDR2 SVGAGI. The length of the CDR3 is 15 residues. V was clipped by 8 bases and J by 1 base; unmatched bases: 5. CDR3 sequence reads: CASGQGGSGANVLTF. Here the CDR3 DNA reads TGTGCCAGCGGCCAGGGAGGGTCTGGGGCCAACGTCCTGACTTTC.

The chain has TRBV2 and TRBJ1-1; a possible D gene is TRBD1 (5 bases). This CDR3 spans 13 amino acids. From germline, CDR1 is SNHLY and CDR2 FYNNEI. V was shortened by 4 bases and J by 2 bases, with 8 bases between the two germline ends. This chain's CDR3 is CASSAQGNTEAFF. The CDR3 bases are TGTGCCAGCAGTGCCCAGGGAAACACTGAAGCTTTCTTT.

The chain has TRBV6-1 and TRBJ2-1; no clear D. The germline gives CDR1 MNHNS, CDR2 SASEGT. Trimming pared 2 bases from V and 8 bases from J, leaving 7 bases between. This CDR3 is 12 amino acids long. The CDR3 nucleotides are TGTGCCAGCAGTGAACAAGGGTATGAGCAGTTCTTC. This codes for CASSEQGYEQFF.

This clone was seen just once. This chain links TRBV19 with TRBJ2-3; D gene unclear. The CDR3 is 15 amino acids. Trimming stripped 0 bases from V and 0 bases from J, with 7 bases between. The germline V gene has CDR1 LNHDA and CDR2 SQIVND (reference sequence). The CDR3, as DNA: TGTGCCAGTAGTATAGATTACCCCAGCACAGATACGCAGTATTTT. This gives the protein CASSIDYPSTDTQYF.

This clone showed up just once. The chain recombines TRBV15 with TRBJ2-3; D is unresolved. The germline V gene has CDR1 LNHNV and CDR2 YYDKDF (reference sequence). Trimming took off 0 bases at V and 4 bases at J, with 8 bases between the two ends. This CDR3 is built from 14 residues. CDR3 bases: TGTGCCACCAGCAGAGAGGGAAAAGCAGATACGCAGTATTTT. Protein sequence: CATSREGKADTQYF.

The chain uses TRBV30 and TRBJ2-3, with 7 bases that match TRBD1. The CDR3 runs to 14 residues. V lost 1 base and J lost 2; bases outside the gene matches: 3. Germline-derived CDR1 and CDR2 are GTSNPN and SVGIG (reference sequence). CDR3 amino acids: CAWSGTGDTDTQYF. CDR3 coding DNA: TGTGCCTGGAGTGGTACAGGGGACACAGATACGCAGTATTTT. The whole variable domain, remainder taken from reference TRBV30 and TRBJ2-3, is SQTIHQWPATLVQPVGSPLSLECTVEGTSNPNLYWYRQAAGRGLQLLFYSVGIGQISSEVPQNLSASRPQDRQFILSSKKLLLSDSGFYLCAWSGTGDTDTQYFGPGTRLTVL.

This clone was picked up one time. J is TRBJ2-7 and V is TRBV9; the match to TRBD1 covers 7 bases. Germline CDR1 and CDR2: SGDLS and YYNGEE. Trimming took 3 bases from V and 2 from J; bases not matched to a gene: 5. The CDR3 contains 14 residues. CDR3 in amino acids: CASSAGQATYEQYF. CDR3 sequence (DNA): TGTGCCAGCAGCGCAGGACAGGCCACCTACGAGCAGTACTTC.

V gene TRBV29-1 combines with J gene TRBJ2-4; tentative D call: TRBD2 (6 bases). The CDR3 runs 14 residues. Trimming took off 4 bases at V and 0 bases at J, with 10 bases between the two ends. The V gene's germline CDR1 is SQVTM and CDR2 ANQGSEA. DNA of the CDR3: TGCAGCGTTGTAGCGGCAGGAGCCAAAAACATTCAGTACTTC. Encoded protein: CSVVAAGAKNIQYF. Full variable domain (outside the CDR3, taken from reference TRBV29-1 and TRBJ2-4): SAVISQKPSRDICQRGTSLTIQCQVDSQVTMMFWYRQQPGQSLTLIATANQGSEATYESGFVIDKFPISRPNLTFSTLTVSNMSPEDSSIYLCSVVAAGAKNIQYFGAGTRLSVL.

CDR3 protein: CASSLGDYEQYF. In DNA form, the CDR3 reads TGTGCCAGCAGTCTAGGGGACTACGAGCAGTACTTC. The V call is TRBV27, the J call TRBJ2-7, with a tentative D call TRBD1 (5 bases). The CDR3 has 12 amino acids. Trimming removed 5 bases at V and 3 bases at J, with 8 bases between. Germline V gene data show CDR1 as MNHEY and CDR2 as SMNVEV (reference sequence).

This chain links TRBV13 with TRBJ1-2; D perhaps matches TRBD1 (5 bases). Germline V gene data show CDR1 as PRHDT and CDR2 as FYEKMQ (reference sequence). The CDR3 sequence is 15 residues long. With 5 bases removed from V and 10 bases from J, the gap between germline ends came to 23 bases. The CDR3 nucleotides read TGTGCCAGCAGCGCGGGGAAAGGGGTCGGCTTTGACTACACCTTC. Amino acid sequence: CASSAGKGVGFDYTF.

This clone was observed a few times. The chain carries TRBV3-1 (or the pseudogene TRBV3-2) and TRBJ1-2; possible D gene TRBD1, 5 bases. Germline CDR1 reads LGHDT; CDR2 reads YNNKEL (reference sequence). The germline V and J ends were trimmed by 3 bases and 7 bases, with 9 bases remaining between them. The CDR3 consists of 12 residues. The CDR3 region is CASSHLGTGYTF. The CDR3 DNA sequence: TGTGCCAGCAGCCATTTAGGGACTGGCTACACCTTC.

This clone was observed a single time. The chain links TRBV28 to TRBJ2-3; possible D gene TRBD1, 5 bases. Germline CDR1 MDHEN, CDR2 SYDVKM. V was cut by 1 base and J by 8 bases, with 19 bases left in between. This CDR3 is built from 16 residues. Here the CDR3 reads CASSLSPTARELTQYF. The DNA of the CDR3 is TGTGCCAGCAGTTTATCACCGACAGCAAGGGAACTTACGCAGTATTTT. The full variable domain, with the rest looked up from reference TRBV28 and TRBJ2-3, is DVKVTQSSRYLVKRTGEKVFLECVQDMDHENMFWYRQDPGLGLRLIYFSYDVKMKEKGDIPEGYSVSREKKERFSLILESASTNQTSMYLCASSLSPTARELTQYFGPGTRLTVL.

This clone was picked up one time. The rearrangement uses TRBV5-5 and TRBJ1-6; tentatively, D is TRBD1 (5 bases). V lost 1 base to trimming and J lost 8 bases, with 13 bases between them. The CDR3 length is 15 residues. Germline V gene data show CDR1 as SGHKS and CDR2 as YYEKEE (reference sequence). The CDR3 sequence is CASSLSAGVDSPLHF. CDR3 coding DNA: TGTGCCAGCAGCTTGTCGGCGGGGGTGGATTCACCCCTCCACTTT. The whole variable domain, remainder taken from reference TRBV5-5 and TRBJ1-6, is DAGVTQSPTHLIKTRGQQVTLRCSPISGHKSVSWYQQVLGQGPQFIFQYYEKEERGRGNFPDRFSARQFPNYSSELNVNALLLGDSALYLCASSLSAGVDSPLHFGNGTRLTVT.

The chain combines TRBV18 with TRBJ1-4; D remains ambiguous. Germline loops: CDR1 KGHSH, CDR2 LQKENI. The CDR3 length is 17 residues. With 2 bases removed from V and 7 bases from J, the gap between germline ends came to 20 bases. The CDR3 DNA is TGTGCCAGCTCACCAACCTCCGGATTTGAGGCGGGTGAAAAACTGTTTTTT. It codes for CASSPTSGFEAGEKLFF.

V gene TRBV5-5 combines with J gene TRBJ1-6, with D possibly being TRBD1 (6 bases). CDR3 length equals 14 residues. The V gene's germline CDR1 is SGHKS and CDR2 YYEKEE (reference sequence). Trimming removed 1 base from V and 10 bases from J, with 12 bases in between. CDR3 region: CASSLQGIASPLHF. In DNA form, the CDR3 reads TGTGCCAGCAGCTTGCAGGGGATTGCATCACCCCTCCACTTT.

V gene TRBV2 combines with J gene TRBJ2-5; D remains ambiguous. Looked up from germline, CDR1 is SNHLY and CDR2 is FYNNEI. V lost 6 bases to trimming and J lost 2 bases, with 4 bases between them. The CDR3 covers 11 residues. The CDR3 nucleotides are TGTGCCAGCAGACAGCAAGAGACCCAGTACTTC. This gives the protein CASRQQETQYF.